These 19 T cell receptor beta chains were sequenced from one sample in a study of blood T cell repertoires in COVID-19. Method: immunoSEQ multiplex PCR; TCRdb's copy keeps in-frame clones and lacks some. The sample lists about 300,000 clones; around 88% were seen once. Input material: peripheral blood. The receptor source for this set is a woman aged 50 to 60 with acute or convalescent COVID-19.

The chain links TRBV7-2 to TRBJ2-3; TRBD2 agrees at 8 bases. The CDR3 extends over 17 amino acids. Germline CDR1 SGHTA, CDR2 FQGNSA. The V gene end was trimmed by 5 bases and the J gene end by 0 bases; junction bases not matched to a gene: 10. CDR3 loop: CASSLRTSSSSTDTQYF. The CDR3 nucleotides are TGTGCCAGCAGCCTTAGGACTAGCAGCTCTAGCACAGATACGCAGTATTTT.

About this clone itself: The identical CDR3 is also encoded by other nucleotide sequences in the sample. The chain recombines TRBV6-5 with TRBJ2-7; 9 bases align to TRBD1. From germline, CDR1 is MNHEY and CDR2 SVGAGI. V gave up 5 bases and J gave up 0 bases; unmatched junction bases: 5. The CDR3 has 15 amino acids. CDR3 region: CASSRDRASSYEQYF. CDR3 nucleotides: TGTGCCAGCAGTCGGGACAGGGCGAGCTCCTACGAGCAGTACTTC.

This rearrangement joins TRBV3-1 (or the pseudogene TRBV3-2) to TRBJ2-5, with 9 bases aligning to TRBD1. Germline V gene sequence: CDR1 LGHDT, CDR2 YNNKEL (reference sequence). J lost 5 bases, V lost 0 bases, and 4 bases had no gene match. The CDR3 covers 15 residues. This CDR3 reads CASSQEDRGFETQYF. CDR3 DNA: TGTGCCAGCAGCCAAGAGGACAGGGGTTTTGAGACCCAGTACTTC.

The genes are TRBV30 and TRBJ1-1, with a possible D match to TRBD1 (6 bases). The germline V gene encodes CDR1 GTSNPN and CDR2 SVGIG (reference sequence). V lost 4 bases and J lost 4, with 19 bases in between. The CDR3 consists of 15 residues. CDR3 residues: CAWTARGTWGTEAFF. In DNA form, the CDR3 reads TGTGCCTGGACCGCCAGGGGCACTTGGGGCACTGAAGCTTTCTTT. The whole variable domain, remainder taken from reference TRBV30 and TRBJ1-1, is SQTIHQWPATLVQPVGSPLSLECTVEGTSNPNLYWYRQAAGRGLQLLFYSVGIGQISSEVPQNLSASRPQDRQFILSSKKLLLSDSGFYLCAWTARGTWGTEAFFGQGTRLTVV.

This rearrangement joins TRBV11-3 to TRBJ2-1; 12 bases match TRBD1. CDR1 is SGHNT and CDR2 is YENEEA in the germline V gene. The CDR3 sequence is 15 residues long. The ends lost 5 bases at V and 8 bases at J; junction bases unmatched: 7. The CDR3 DNA is TGTGCCAGCAGCCCCCGGGACAGGGGGCAGGATGAGCAGTTCTTC. Translation gives CASSPRDRGQDEQFF.

In nucleotides, the CDR3 is TGTGCCAGCAGTTACGAGACGGACAGCACTGAAGCTTTCTTT. Protein: CASSYETDSTEAFF. The chain links TRBV6-5 to TRBJ1-1, with a tentative D call TRBD1 (6 bases). Germline assignment: CDR1 MNHEY and CDR2 SVGAGI. The V gene lost 2 bases and the J gene lost 4 bases, with 11 bases spanning the gap. The CDR3 totals 14 residues.

The rearrangement links TRBV6-2 or TRBV6-3 to TRBJ2-7; 12 bases line up with TRBD1. Germline V gene data show CDR1 as MNHEY and CDR2 as SVGEGT. Trimming removed 1 base from V and 7 bases from J; junction bases left unmatched: 8. The CDR3 runs 16 residues. The CDR3 reads CASSYLPGQGALEQYF. In DNA, the CDR3 is TGTGCCAGCAGTTACTTGCCGGGACAGGGGGCTTTAGAGCAGTACTTC.

V is TRBV11-2 and J is TRBJ2-7; 10 bases map to TRBD2. Germline-derived CDR1 and CDR2 are SGHAT and FQNNGV. J gave up 2 bases and V 0 bases, and 10 bases lay outside the gene matches. The CDR3 contains 18 residues. CDR3 coding DNA: TGTGCCAGCAGCTTAGATAAGCTAGCGGGAGCCTTAACCTACGAGCAGTACTTC. Its translation is CASSLDKLAGALTYEQYF. Drawing the rest from reference TRBV11-2 and TRBJ2-7, the complete variable domain is EAGVAQSPRYKIIEKRQSVAFWCNPISGHATLYWYQQILGQGPKLLIQFQNNGVVDDSQLPKDRFSAERLKGVDSTLKIQPAKLEDSAVYLCASSLDKLAGALTYEQYFGPGTRLTVT.

In this sample, this clone turned up a few times. The chain carries TRBV5-4 and TRBJ2-7; perhaps TRBD1 as D (5 bases). Germline-derived CDR1 and CDR2 are SGHNT and YYREEE (reference sequence). V was cut by 0 bases and J by 2 bases, with 6 bases left in between. This CDR3 region has 13 residues. CDR3 DNA sequence: TGTGCCAGCAGCTTGGACAGGACCTACGAGCAGTACTTC. Translating gives CASSLDRTYEQYF.

The V call is TRBV18, the J call TRBJ2-7, with D uncertain. V lost 0 bases and J lost 5, with 11 bases in between. Germline lookup yields CDR1 KGHSH and CDR2 LQKENI. CDR3 length equals 14 residues. This CDR3 is CASSPPSPLDEQYF. The CDR3 region has the DNA TGTGCCAGCTCACCACCGAGTCCCTTGGACGAGCAGTACTTC.

The chain uses TRBV5-6 and TRBJ1-1; perhaps TRBD1 as D (5 bases). The CDR3 spans 16 residues. Trimming removed 4 bases at V and 2 bases at J, with 18 bases between. CDR1 SGHDT and CDR2 YYEEEE come from the germline V gene. CDR3 nucleotides: TGTGCCAGCAGCCTTGGGGGGAGGGGATACAACACTGAAGCTTTCTTT. Translation gives CASSLGGRGYNTEAFF.

The chain joins TRBV9 to TRBJ2-1; 9 nucleotides match TRBD2. This CDR3 has 17 amino acids. The V and J ends lost 0 bases and 3 bases, in that order; junction bases with no gene match: 7. Per germline, CDR1 SGDLS and CDR2 YYNGEE. DNA of the CDR3: TGTGCCAGCAGCGTAGGAGCTGCGGGAGGGGTCTACAATGAGCAGTTCTTC. It codes for CASSVGAAGGVYNEQFF.

J is TRBJ1-1 and V is TRBV6-5; D perhaps matches TRBD1 (5 bases). The CDR3 loop spans 13 amino acids. CDR1 and CDR2 (germline): MNHEY, SVGAGI. The V end lost 7 bases, the J end lost 0 bases, and 9 bases lay between the germline ends. DNA of the CDR3: TGTGCCAGCAAGGGGATTATGAACACTGAAGCTTTCTTT. It yields the protein CASKGIMNTEAFF.

CDR3 loop: CASSFPGQGAFEQYF. The CDR3 region has the DNA TGTGCCAGCAGCTTCCCTGGACAGGGGGCATTCGAGCAGTACTTC. This chain links TRBV11-2 with TRBJ2-7; 11 bases match TRBD1. V was pared by 3 bases and J by 6 bases, with 7 bases of the junction left unmatched. The germline gives CDR1 SGHAT, CDR2 FQNNGV. The CDR3 sequence is 15 residues long.

The CDR3, as DNA: TGTGCCAGCAGTGAAATTTCGTCCCTCGCAGATACGCAGTATTTT. Protein sequence: CASSEISSLADTQYF. The J gene is TRBJ2-3, the V gene TRBV2; unclear D gene. From germline, CDR1 is SNHLY and CDR2 FYNNEI. Trimming stripped 2 bases from V and 4 bases from J, with 13 bases between. The CDR3 consists of 15 residues.

The CDR3 loop reads CALGTPYEQYF. The CDR3 nucleotides are TGTGCCCTGGGGACACCCTACGAGCAGTACTTC. The chain carries TRBV21-1 and TRBJ2-7; the tabulated D call, TRBD1, remains unverified against the DNA. TRBV21-1 counts as a pseudogene. The CDR3 length is 11 residues.

The chain's CDR3 is CASSLERSNTEAFF. The CDR3 DNA reads TGTGCCAGCAGCTTAGAACGGAGTAACACTGAAGCTTTCTTT. The chain couples TRBV7-2 to TRBJ1-1, with no clear D. V shed 1 base and J shed 2 bases, with 8 bases lying between them. The length of the CDR3 is 14 residues. Germline V gene sequence: CDR1 SGHTA, CDR2 FQGNSA.

This chain uses TRBV6-2 or TRBV6-3 with TRBJ2-1; weak D call: TRBD2 (9 bases). CDR1 MNHEY and CDR2 SVGEGT come from the germline V gene. The CDR3 runs 23 residues. Trimming took 6 bases from V and 5 from J, leaving 41 bases between them. In DNA form, the CDR3 reads TGTGCCAGCAGCCCACGCGGGAGGGCAGGGGGCTTAGGAGGTCGGGAGATCAACAATGAGCAGTTCTTC. It codes for CASSPRGRAGGLGGREINNEQFF.

This clone was seen once. The rearrangement links TRBV19 to TRBJ2-7; D is unclear. The CDR3 is made up of 13 amino acids. The V gene lost 4 bases and the J gene lost 0 bases, with 7 bases spanning the gap. CDR1 is LNHDA and CDR2 is SQIVND in the germline V gene (reference sequence). The DNA for the CDR3 is TGTGCCAGTAGTAAAAAATACTCCTACGAGCAGTACTTC. It specifies CASSKKYSYEQYF.